This T cell receptor (beta chain) was obtained from a study of Graves' ophthalmopathy and Graves' hyperthyroidism. General study findings and limits: A model of 13 signatures distinguished ophthalmopathy from stable hyperthyroidism at approximately 89% sensitivity and nearly 83% specificity.

A word on this clonotype: The antigen is not known. At one end the junction does not follow the germline gene, possibly because of a read error.

CDR3 length: 13 amino acids. CDR1 is SGDLS, CDR2 YYNGEE, per germline. New diagnoses, under 2 months' duration, and ages 18 to 65 characterized the hyperthyroidism patients. Amplification of TCR beta CDR3 regions used RNA transcripts. First-round RT-PCR with HTBI primers preceded a second-round multiplex PCR. TCRdb fed the multiplex PCR reads into MiXCR, producing one record per CDR3 protein. The table lists about 23,000 distinct CDR3 sequences, 48% of them singletons. This receptor was identified in an adult woman with stable Graves' hyperthyroidism. Sequenced material: peripheral blood. The chain couples TRBV9 to TRBJ2-7, with no clear D. The CDR3 region is CVSIPSPSSEQYF. The CDR3 nucleotides are TGTGTCAGCATCCCCAGCCCTTCCTCCGAGCAGTACTTC.